The 13 T cell receptor beta chains reported below all come from one sample, sequenced in a study of blood T cell repertoires in COVID-19. Produced via immunoSEQ multiplex PCR; TCRdb's table is partial and in-frame only. Of 250,000 to 300,000 clones listed, just over 85% are singletons. Input material: PBMCs or T cells enriched from blood (not recorded which). The source is a man younger than 30 who had recovered from COVID-19.

The chain is built from TRBV5-1 and TRBJ2-1; 9 positions agree with TRBD2. Per germline, CDR1 SGHRS and CDR2 YFSETQ. Losses at the gene ends were 5 bases for V and 8 bases for J; bases not matched to a gene: 8. CDR3 size: 14 residues. CDR3: CASRASGIAYEQFF. Written as DNA, the CDR3 is TGCGCCAGCAGGGCTAGCGGGATTGCGTATGAGCAGTTCTTC.

The rearrangement joins TRBV5-1 to TRBJ1-3; no definite D call. Trimming cost V 0 bases and J 3 bases, with 16 bases left between them. CDR1 is SGHRS and CDR2 is YFSETQ in the germline V gene. The CDR3 spans 17 residues. The chain's CDR3 is CASSLDIGVLGGNTIYF. Written as DNA, the CDR3 is TGCGCCAGCAGCTTGGACATCGGGGTTCTAGGTGGAAACACCATATATTTT.

The rearrangement joins TRBV5-3 to TRBJ1-1; tentatively, D is TRBD1 (5 bases). TRBV5-3 is given ORF status, its function remaining uncertain. The CDR3 runs to 12 residues. Deletions cut 4 bases from V and 8 bases from J, with 12 bases between. This CDR3 is CARSHLDREAFF. CDR3 nucleotides: TGTGCCAGAAGCCACCTTGACAGAGAAGCTTTCTTT.

This clone has a single count. CDR3 in DNA: TGCGCCAGCAGCCAGTGGAGCGGGGAGTACAATGAGCAGTTCTTC. It translates to CASSQWSGEYNEQFF. The rearrangement uses TRBV4-1 and TRBJ2-1; TRBD2 matches 7 bases. The germline V gene encodes CDR1 MGHRA and CDR2 YSYEKL. J lost 4 bases, V lost 3 bases, and 6 bases had no gene match. The CDR3 contains 15 residues.

The chain uses TRBV6-5 and TRBJ2-1; D possibly corresponds to TRBD2 (6 bases). The V gene's germline CDR1 is MNHEY and CDR2 SVGAGI. Between the trimmed V and J ends, which lost 9 bases and 6 bases, there was a span of 15 bases. The CDR3 runs to 13 residues. This chain's CDR3 is CASLKLGGNEQFF. CDR3 nucleotides: TGTGCCAGTCTCAAGCTGGGAGGCAATGAGCAGTTCTTC.

The chain couples TRBV7-3 to TRBJ2-2, with 12 bases lining up with TRBD2. V gave up 2 bases and J gave up 4 bases; unmatched junction bases: 8. Germline CDR1 SGHTA, CDR2 FQGTGA. The CDR3 sequence is 18 residues long. As DNA, the CDR3 is TGTGCCAGCAGCTTATTACCTAGCGGGAGGGTGAGCACCGGGGAGCTGTTTTTT. Translation: CASSLLPSGRVSTGELFF.

The V and J genes are TRBV5-1 and TRBJ2-5; 13 positions match TRBD2. The germline gives CDR1 SGHRS, CDR2 YFSETQ. V lost 4 bases and J lost 2; bases outside the gene matches: 5. CDR3 length: 16 amino acids. The CDR3 protein is CASSIGTSGNQETQYF. The CDR3 DNA sequence: TGCGCCAGCAGCATTGGGACTAGCGGGAATCAAGAGACCCAGTACTTC.

This clone was detected a few times. V and J are TRBV5-1 and TRBJ2-6; D is uncertain. Trimming took 4 bases from V and 4 from J, leaving 9 bases between them. Germline-derived CDR1 and CDR2 are SGHRS and YFSETQ. The CDR3 is 14 residues long. The CDR3 region has the DNA TGCGCCAGCAGCATGACTGTCGGGGCCAACGTCCTGACTTTC. It yields the protein CASSMTVGANVLTF.

The chain has TRBV28 and TRBJ2-3, with 9 bases identical to TRBD2. The germline CDR1 and CDR2 sequences are MDHEN and SYDVKM. The CDR3 covers 15 residues. V was pared by 4 bases and J by 0 bases, with 2 bases of the junction left unmatched. CDR3 residues: CASSSLAGSTDTQYF. The CDR3 DNA reads as TGTGCCAGCAGTTCGCTAGCGGGAAGCACAGATACGCAGTATTTT.

This rearrangement joins TRBV2 to TRBJ1-2, with D perhaps matching TRBD1 (6 bases). There are 13 residues in the CDR3. CDR1 is SNHLY and CDR2 is FYNNEI in the germline V gene. Trimming pared 4 bases from V and 4 bases from J, leaving 10 bases between. In nucleotides, the CDR3 is TGTGCCAGCAGTGTGACAGGCGGCTATGGCTACACCTTC. It encodes CASSVTGGYGYTF. Full variable domain (rest looked up from reference TRBV2 and TRBJ1-2): EPEVTQTPSHQVTQMGQEVILRCVPISNHLYFYWYRQILGQKVEFLVSFYNNEISEKSEIFDDQFSVERPDGSNFTLKIRSTKLEDSAMYFCASSVTGGYGYTFGSGTRLTVV.

The chain couples TRBV4-1 to TRBJ1-1; D unresolved. Trimming removed 8 bases at V and 5 bases at J, with 21 bases between. The length of the CDR3 is 15 residues. Germline V gene lookup returns CDR1 MGHRA and CDR2 YSYEKL. The CDR3 nucleotides read TGCGCCAGCCGGCCCGGGGTGGGCTCGGGGACTGAAGCTTTCTTT. Residues: CASRPGVGSGTEAFF.

This chain joins TRBV6-1 and TRBJ2-2; 7 bases line up with TRBD2. Germline loops: CDR1 MNHNS, CDR2 SASEGT. CDR3 length: 16 residues. With V trimmed by 2 bases and J by 1 base, 4 bases remained unmatched. As DNA, the CDR3 is TGTGCCAGCAGTGAATTCCCGGGGGGGAACACCGGGGAGCTGTTTTTT. Its translation is CASSEFPGGNTGELFF.

This clone was picked up one time. The chain links TRBV7-9 to TRBJ2-1; 9 bases are shared with TRBD1. CDR1 and CDR2 from the germline V gene are SEHNR and FQNEAQ (reference sequence). CDR3 length equals 19 residues. V was clipped by 5 bases and J by 3 bases; unmatched bases: 17. The CDR3 reads CASSAINPTPGQGYNEQFF. CDR3 DNA: TGTGCCAGCAGCGCGATAAACCCCACGCCGGGACAGGGCTACAATGAGCAGTTCTTC. Together with reference TRBV7-9 and TRBJ2-1, the CDR3 gives the full variable domain: DTGVSQNPRHKITKRGQNVTFRCDPISEHNRLYWYRQTLGQGPEFLTYFQNEAQLEKSRLLSDRFSAERPKGSFSTLEIQRTEQGDSAMYLCASSAINPTPGQGYNEQFFGPGTRLTVL.